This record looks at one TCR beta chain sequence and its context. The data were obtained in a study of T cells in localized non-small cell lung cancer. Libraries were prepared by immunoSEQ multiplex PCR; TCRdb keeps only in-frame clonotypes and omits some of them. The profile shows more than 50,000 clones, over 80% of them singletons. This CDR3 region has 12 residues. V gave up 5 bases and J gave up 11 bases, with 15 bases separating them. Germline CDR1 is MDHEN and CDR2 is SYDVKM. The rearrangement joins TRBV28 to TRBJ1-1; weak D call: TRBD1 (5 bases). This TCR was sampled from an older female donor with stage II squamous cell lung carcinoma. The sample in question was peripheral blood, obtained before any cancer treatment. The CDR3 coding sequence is TGTGCCAGCAGTATGGGCCACTCAGGGGCTTTCTTT. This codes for CASSMGHSGAFF.